This T cell receptor (beta chain) was recovered during a study of technical replicates of blood from a handful of donors. Germline lookup yields CDR1 MNHNS and CDR2 SASEGT. The CDR3 spans 12 residues. Trimming shortened V by 8 bases and J by 4 bases, and 11 bases separated the two germline ends. Profiled with immunoSEQ multiplex PCR; TCRdb holds only in-frame clones, not every one. This table has 75,000 to 80,000 clones, around 94% appearing once. The receptor comes from a human donor in good health. The chain joins TRBV6-1 to TRBJ2-5, with D maybe TRBD1 (6 bases). Sequencing was performed on T cells isolated from PBMCs. In DNA, the CDR3 is TGTGCCAGCGCTCAAGGGGGAGAGACCCAGTACTTC. As protein: CASAQGGETQYF.